Listed below are T cell receptor beta chains from one sample, sequenced in a study of blood T cell repertoires in COVID-19. Here immunoSEQ multiplex PCR was the method, and the copy in TCRdb shows in-frame clones only, minus some. The sample includes just over 650,000 clones, just under 90% of them seen just once. Sequencing input: peripheral blood. The receptors shown here come from a woman younger than 35 with acute or convalescent COVID-19. Each CDR3 is given with its conserved first and last residue. Each record gives: J gene, clone size, D gene, V gene, CDR3 protein, CDR3 DNA. The D gene is left open where the match is weak. Some rows have no size entry. The others give once, few or many, or a class for an expanded clone.

j_gene: TRBJ1-6; abundance: .; d_gene: .; v_gene: TRBV9; CDR3aa: CASSTRATVTNSPLHF; CDR3nt: TGTGCCAGCAGCACTCGAGCTACAGTCACGAATTCACCCCTCCACTTT
j_gene: TRBJ2-1; abundance: .; d_gene: .; v_gene: TRBV29-1; CDR3aa: CSVERVSYNEQFF; CDR3nt: TGCAGCGTTGAGCGGGTGTCCTACAATGAGCAGTTCTTC
j_gene: TRBJ1-2; abundance: .; d_gene: TRBD1; v_gene: TRBV30; CDR3aa: CAWRWDSKYGYTF; CDR3nt: TGTGCCTGGAGATGGGACAGCAAATATGGCTACACCTTC
j_gene: TRBJ1-3; abundance: .; d_gene: .; v_gene: TRBV7-2; CDR3aa: CASSLGGSGNTIYF; CDR3nt: TGTGCCAGCAGCTTAGGCGGCTCTGGAAACACCATATATTTT
j_gene: TRBJ1-2; abundance: .; d_gene: TRBD1; v_gene: TRBV6-6; CDR3aa: CASSRQGGGYTF; CDR3nt: TGTGCCAGCAGTCGACAGGGAGGCGGCTACACCTTC
j_gene: TRBJ1-1; abundance: .; d_gene: TRBD1; v_gene: TRBV10-3; CDR3aa: CAISEPPGQGPEAFF; CDR3nt: TGTGCCATCAGTGAACCTCCGGGACAGGGTCCTGAAGCTTTCTTT
j_gene: TRBJ2-2; abundance: .; d_gene: .; v_gene: TRBV6-5; CDR3aa: CASRIDNRNTGELFF; CDR3nt: TGTGCCAGCAGGATCGACAACCGGAACACCGGGGAGCTGTTTTTT
j_gene: TRBJ2-1; abundance: .; d_gene: TRBD2; v_gene: TRBV7-9; CDR3aa: CASSLRTSGQYNEQFF; CDR3nt: TGTGCCAGCAGCTTGAGGACTAGCGGGCAATACAATGAGCAGTTCTTC
j_gene: TRBJ1-5; abundance: .; d_gene: TRBD1; v_gene: TRBV19; CDR3aa: CASSKGQEGRMAQHF; CDR3nt: TGTGCCAGTAGTAAAGGACAGGAGGGAAGGATGGCCCAGCATTTT
j_gene: TRBJ1-2; abundance: .; d_gene: .; v_gene: TRBV12-3/TRBV12-4; CDR3aa: CASTPRLFGGYTF; CDR3nt: TGTGCCAGCACCCCCCGGTTATTCGGGGGCTACACCTTC
j_gene: TRBJ1-2; abundance: .; d_gene: .; v_gene: TRBV7-8; CDR3aa: CASSSPTLERGYGYTF; CDR3nt: TGTGCCAGCAGTTCTCCTACCCTAGAGAGGGGGTATGGCTACACCTTC
j_gene: TRBJ2-2; abundance: .; d_gene: TRBD2; v_gene: TRBV6-5; CDR3aa: CASTYGTSGGELFF; CDR3nt: TGTGCCAGCACCTACGGGACTAGCGGTGGGGAGCTGTTTTTT
j_gene: TRBJ2-7; abundance: .; d_gene: .; v_gene: TRBV28; CDR3aa: CASRTATYEQYF; CDR3nt: TGTGCCAGCAGGACAGCCACCTACGAGCAGTACTTC
j_gene: TRBJ1-1; abundance: .; d_gene: .; v_gene: TRBV2; CDR3aa: CAMGEGTEAFF; CDR3nt: TGTGCCATGGGGGAGGGGACTGAAGCTTTCTTT
j_gene: TRBJ2-7; abundance: .; d_gene: .; v_gene: TRBV7-6; CDR3aa: CASSLVGGYEQYF; CDR3nt: TGTGCCAGCAGCTTAGTGGGGGGCTACGAGCAGTACTTC
j_gene: TRBJ2-3; abundance: .; d_gene: .; v_gene: TRBV10-3; CDR3aa: CAISSGAVSTQYF; CDR3nt: TGTGCCATCAGTAGTGGGGCAGTTAGTACGCAGTATTTT
j_gene: TRBJ1-5; abundance: .; d_gene: .; v_gene: TRBV6-2/TRBV6-3; CDR3aa: CASSYTGNQPQHF; CDR3nt: TGTGCCAGCAGTTACACGGGAAATCAGCCCCAGCATTTT
j_gene: TRBJ1-1; abundance: .; d_gene: TRBD1; v_gene: TRBV28; CDR3aa: CASSSTGGRAFF; CDR3nt: TGTGCCAGCAGTTCCACAGGGGGCCGAGCTTTCTTT
j_gene: TRBJ1-1; abundance: .; d_gene: .; v_gene: TRBV5-1; CDR3aa: CASSYDPTGTEAFF; CDR3nt: TGCGCCAGCAGCTATGACCCTACGGGTACTGAAGCTTTCTTT
j_gene: TRBJ1-2; abundance: .; d_gene: TRBD1; v_gene: TRBV7-9; CDR3aa: CASTAPGQEALYTF; CDR3nt: TGTGCCAGCACCGCCCCGGGACAGGAGGCCCTCTACACCTTC
j_gene: TRBJ1-1; abundance: .; d_gene: TRBD1; v_gene: TRBV5-6; CDR3aa: CASSLGQGARTEAFF; CDR3nt: TGTGCCAGCAGCTTAGGACAGGGGGCGAGGACTGAAGCTTTCTTT
j_gene: TRBJ1-1; abundance: once; d_gene: TRBD1; v_gene: TRBV2; CDR3aa: CASSVRTGVTEAFF; CDR3nt: TGTGCCAGCTCCGTGAGGACAGGGGTCACTGAAGCTTTCTTT
j_gene: TRBJ2-7; abundance: once; d_gene: TRBD2; v_gene: TRBV29-1; CDR3aa: CSVETSGAEQYF; CDR3nt: TGCAGCGTTGAAACTAGCGGGGCCGAGCAGTACTTC
j_gene: TRBJ1-1; abundance: .; d_gene: .; v_gene: TRBV10-3; CDR3aa: CAILAGFGDEAFF; CDR3nt: TGTGCCATCCTCGCAGGATTCGGCGACGAAGCTTTCTTT
j_gene: TRBJ2-4; abundance: .; d_gene: TRBD1; v_gene: TRBV28; CDR3aa: CASSSLDRAQNIQYF; CDR3nt: TGTGCCAGCAGCTCCCTGGACAGGGCGCAAAACATTCAGTACTTC
j_gene: TRBJ2-1; abundance: .; d_gene: .; v_gene: TRBV12-3/TRBV12-4; CDR3aa: CASSLRPGDEQFF; CDR3nt: TGTGCCAGCAGTTTACGGCCCGGGGATGAGCAGTTCTTC
j_gene: TRBJ1-5; abundance: .; d_gene: TRBD1; v_gene: TRBV4-2; CDR3aa: CASSHPRDRGNQPQHF; CDR3nt: TGTGCCAGCAGCCATCCTAGGGACAGGGGCAATCAGCCCCAGCATTTT
j_gene: TRBJ1-2; abundance: .; d_gene: TRBD1; v_gene: TRBV6-5; CDR3aa: CASSPLQGLEYGYTF; CDR3nt: TGTGCCAGCAGCCCACTACAGGGGCTTGAGTATGGCTACACCTTC
j_gene: TRBJ1-2; abundance: .; d_gene: TRBD1; v_gene: TRBV6-5; CDR3aa: CASSPWSGGLYGYTF; CDR3nt: TGTGCCAGCAGTCCCTGGTCAGGGGGCCTCTATGGCTACACCTTC
j_gene: TRBJ2-5; abundance: .; d_gene: TRBD2; v_gene: TRBV9; CDR3aa: CASSVALSGGEETQYF; CDR3nt: TGTGCCAGCAGCGTAGCCCTTAGCGGGGGGGAAGAGACCCAGTACTTC
j_gene: TRBJ1-1; abundance: .; d_gene: .; v_gene: TRBV19; CDR3aa: CASSPPAGEAFF; CDR3nt: TGTGCCAGTAGTCCCCCGGCCGGGGAAGCTTTCTTT
j_gene: TRBJ2-7; abundance: .; d_gene: .; v_gene: TRBV10-3; CDR3aa: CAISHSFGESEQYF; CDR3nt: TGTGCCATCAGTCACTCATTCGGGGAGAGCGAGCAGTACTTC
j_gene: TRBJ1-4; abundance: .; d_gene: TRBD1; v_gene: TRBV5-6; CDR3aa: CASSFGTGNEKLFF; CDR3nt: TGTGCCAGCAGCTTTGGGACAGGCAATGAAAAACTGTTTTTT
j_gene: TRBJ1-6; abundance: once; d_gene: .; v_gene: TRBV4-1; CDR3aa: CASSQVGQRHNSPLHF; CDR3nt: TGCGCCAGCAGCCAAGTGGGGCAGAGACATAATTCACCCCTCCACTTT
j_gene: TRBJ1-1; abundance: .; d_gene: .; v_gene: TRBV18; CDR3aa: CASSPRAGEAFF; CDR3nt: TGTGCCAGCTCACCGCGGGCAGGTGAAGCTTTCTTT
j_gene: TRBJ1-1; abundance: .; d_gene: TRBD1; v_gene: TRBV25-1; CDR3aa: CASSESELQGLVTEAFF; CDR3nt: TGTGCCAGCAGTGAGTCGGAACTACAGGGGTTGGTTACTGAAGCTTTCTTT
j_gene: TRBJ1-2; abundance: .; d_gene: .; v_gene: TRBV4-3; CDR3aa: CASSQDWAARRAGYTF; CDR3nt: TGCGCCAGCAGCCAAGATTGGGCAGCCCGCCGCGCCGGCTACACCTTC
j_gene: TRBJ2-1; abundance: .; d_gene: TRBD1; v_gene: TRBV5-1; CDR3aa: CASSPGQGGEDEQFF; CDR3nt: TGCGCCAGCAGCCCCGGACAGGGTGGGGAGGATGAGCAGTTCTTC
j_gene: TRBJ2-1; abundance: .; d_gene: TRBD2; v_gene: TRBV25-1; CDR3aa: CASSLQKGGAGYNEQFF; CDR3nt: TGTGCCAGCAGCCTCCAGAAGGGAGGGGCGGGCTACAATGAGCAGTTCTTC
j_gene: TRBJ2-7; abundance: once; d_gene: .; v_gene: TRBV13; CDR3aa: CASSLGLGVFTYEQYF; CDR3nt: TGTGCCAGCAGCTTAGGGTTAGGGGTGTTCACCTACGAGCAGTACTTC
j_gene: TRBJ2-1; abundance: .; d_gene: TRBD2; v_gene: TRBV15; CDR3aa: CATSRRGVNEQFF; CDR3nt: TGTGCCACCAGCCGACGGGGGGTGAATGAGCAGTTCTTC
j_gene: TRBJ2-2; abundance: once; d_gene: .; v_gene: TRBV7-6; CDR3aa: CASSLQGRGTGELFF; CDR3nt: TGTGCCAGCAGCTTGCAGGGCAGAGGCACCGGGGAGCTGTTTTTT
j_gene: TRBJ1-5; abundance: .; d_gene: TRBD1; v_gene: TRBV12-5; CDR3aa: CASGSDRGENQPQHF; CDR3nt: TGTGCTAGTGGAAGTGACAGGGGCGAAAATCAGCCCCAGCATTTT
j_gene: TRBJ2-7; abundance: .; d_gene: TRBD1; v_gene: TRBV5-1; CDR3aa: CASSPGQVSSYEQYF; CDR3nt: TGCGCCAGCAGCCCAGGACAGGTTAGCTCCTACGAGCAGTACTTC
j_gene: TRBJ2-7; abundance: .; d_gene: .; v_gene: TRBV5-1; CDR3aa: CATQRFYEQYF; CDR3nt: TGCGCCACACAGCGGTTCTACGAGCAGTACTTC
j_gene: TRBJ1-1; abundance: few; d_gene: .; v_gene: TRBV10-2; CDR3aa: CASSEWGGFTEAFF; CDR3nt: TGCGCCAGCAGTGAGTGGGGGGGTTTCACTGAAGCTTTCTTT
j_gene: TRBJ2-7; abundance: once; d_gene: TRBD2; v_gene: TRBV7-2; CDR3aa: CASSYTSGGPYEQYF; CDR3nt: TGTGCCAGCAGCTACACTAGCGGGGGGCCCTACGAGCAGTACTTC
j_gene: TRBJ2-3; abundance: .; d_gene: TRBD2; v_gene: TRBV5-6; CDR3aa: CASSLATSYGSDTQYF; CDR3nt: TGTGCCAGCAGCTTGGCGACTAGCTACGGCTCAGATACGCAGTATTTT
j_gene: TRBJ2-3; abundance: .; d_gene: TRBD1; v_gene: TRBV11-3; CDR3aa: CASSPGQGAGGNTDTQYF; CDR3nt: TGTGCCAGCAGCCCAGGACAGGGGGCAGGAGGGAACACAGATACGCAGTATTTT
j_gene: TRBJ1-5; abundance: .; d_gene: .; v_gene: TRBV12-3/TRBV12-4; CDR3aa: CACGGLNQPQHF; CDR3nt: TGTGCTTGCGGGGGGCTCAATCAGCCCCAGCATTTT
j_gene: TRBJ1-1; abundance: few; d_gene: .; v_gene: TRBV10-3; CDR3aa: CAISDRDRTYNTEAFF; CDR3nt: TGTGCCATCAGTGACCGTGACAGGACGTACAACACTGAAGCTTTCTTT
j_gene: TRBJ1-1; abundance: .; d_gene: TRBD1; v_gene: TRBV5-5; CDR3aa: CASSPEQGMVDTEAFF; CDR3nt: TGTGCCAGCAGCCCAGAACAGGGGATGGTGGACACTGAAGCTTTCTTT
j_gene: TRBJ2-3; abundance: .; d_gene: .; v_gene: TRBV27; CDR3aa: CASSLRAGPTDTQYF; CDR3nt: TGTGCCAGCAGTTTAAGGGCAGGGCCCACAGATACGCAGTATTTT
j_gene: TRBJ1-2; abundance: .; d_gene: .; v_gene: TRBV9; CDR3aa: CASSVTNRGGNYGYTF; CDR3nt: TGTGCCAGCAGCGTAACCAACCGGGGGGGGAACTATGGCTACACCTTC
j_gene: TRBJ2-5; abundance: .; d_gene: TRBD2; v_gene: TRBV11-2; CDR3aa: CASTFPRGGSETQYF; CDR3nt: TGTGCCAGCACCTTCCCCCGGGGGGGCTCAGAGACCCAGTACTTC